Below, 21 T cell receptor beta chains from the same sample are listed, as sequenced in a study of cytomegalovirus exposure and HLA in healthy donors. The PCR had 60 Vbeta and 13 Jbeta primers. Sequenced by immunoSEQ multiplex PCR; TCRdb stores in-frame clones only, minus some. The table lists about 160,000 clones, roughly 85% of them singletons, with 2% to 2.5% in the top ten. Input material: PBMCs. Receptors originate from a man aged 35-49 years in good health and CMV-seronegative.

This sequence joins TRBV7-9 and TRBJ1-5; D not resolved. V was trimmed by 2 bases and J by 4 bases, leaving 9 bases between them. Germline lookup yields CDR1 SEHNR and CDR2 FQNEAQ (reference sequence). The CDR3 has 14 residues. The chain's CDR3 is CASSLNSGNQPQHF. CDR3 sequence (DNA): TGTGCCAGCAGCTTAAATTCGGGTAATCAGCCCCAGCATTTT.

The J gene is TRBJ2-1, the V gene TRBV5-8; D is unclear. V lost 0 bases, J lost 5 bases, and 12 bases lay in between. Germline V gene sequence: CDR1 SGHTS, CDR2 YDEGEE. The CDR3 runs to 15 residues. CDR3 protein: CASSLEVLADNEQFF. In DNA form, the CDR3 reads TGTGCCAGCAGCTTGGAAGTCTTAGCTGACAATGAGCAGTTCTTC.

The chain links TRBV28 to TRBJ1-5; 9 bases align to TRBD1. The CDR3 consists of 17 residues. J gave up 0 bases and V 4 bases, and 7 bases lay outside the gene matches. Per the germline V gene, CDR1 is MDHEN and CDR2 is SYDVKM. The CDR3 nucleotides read TGTGCCAGCAGTTCTGGGACAGGGCGCAATAGCAATCAGCCCCAGCATTTT. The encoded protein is CASSSGTGRNSNQPQHF.

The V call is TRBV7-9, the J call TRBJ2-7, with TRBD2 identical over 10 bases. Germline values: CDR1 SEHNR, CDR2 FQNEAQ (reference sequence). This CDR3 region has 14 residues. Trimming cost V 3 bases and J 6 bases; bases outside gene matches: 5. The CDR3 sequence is CASSFASGRSEQYF. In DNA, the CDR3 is TGTGCCAGCAGCTTCGCTAGCGGGAGAAGCGAGCAGTACTTC.

CDR3 protein: CASSSGSGDSPLHF. The CDR3 bases are TGCGCCAGCAGCTCCGGGTCGGGGGATTCACCCCTCCACTTT. The chain combines TRBV5-1 with TRBJ1-6, with D possibly being TRBD1 (5 bases). Germline CDR1 and CDR2: SGHRS and YFSETQ. This CDR3 spans 14 amino acids. Trimming pared 3 bases from V and 8 bases from J, leaving 12 bases between.

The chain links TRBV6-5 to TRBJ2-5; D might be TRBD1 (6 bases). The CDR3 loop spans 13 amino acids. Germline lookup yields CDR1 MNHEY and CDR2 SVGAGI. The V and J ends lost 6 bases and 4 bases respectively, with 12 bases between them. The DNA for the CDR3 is TGTGCCAGCAGGGAACAGGGTCCAGAGACCCAGTACTTC. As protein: CASREQGPETQYF.

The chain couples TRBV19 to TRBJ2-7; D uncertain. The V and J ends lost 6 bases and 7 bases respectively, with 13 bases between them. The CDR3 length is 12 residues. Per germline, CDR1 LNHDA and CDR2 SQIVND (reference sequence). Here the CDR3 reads CASSSGSREQYF. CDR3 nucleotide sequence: TGTGCCAGTAGCTCTGGATCGAGGGAGCAGTACTTC.

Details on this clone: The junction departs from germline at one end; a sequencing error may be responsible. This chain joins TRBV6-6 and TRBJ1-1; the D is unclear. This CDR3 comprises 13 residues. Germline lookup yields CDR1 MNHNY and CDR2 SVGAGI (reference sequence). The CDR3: CASSYAGNPEAFF. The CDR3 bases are TGTGCCAGCAGTTACGCGGGGAACCCTGAAGCTTTCTTT.

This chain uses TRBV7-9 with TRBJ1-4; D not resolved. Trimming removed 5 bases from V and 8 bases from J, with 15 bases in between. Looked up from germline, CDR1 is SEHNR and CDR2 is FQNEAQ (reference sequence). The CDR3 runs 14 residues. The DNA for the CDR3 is TGTGCCAGCAGCCTTCTTGAGGGTGGGGAAAAACTGTTTTTT. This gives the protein CASSLLEGGEKLFF.

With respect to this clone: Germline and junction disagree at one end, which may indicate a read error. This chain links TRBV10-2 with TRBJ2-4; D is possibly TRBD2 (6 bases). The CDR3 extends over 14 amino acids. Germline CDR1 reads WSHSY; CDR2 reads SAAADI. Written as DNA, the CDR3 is TGCGCCAGCAGAACAGGAGGGACGGAAAACAGTCAGTACTTC. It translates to CASRTGGTENSQYF.

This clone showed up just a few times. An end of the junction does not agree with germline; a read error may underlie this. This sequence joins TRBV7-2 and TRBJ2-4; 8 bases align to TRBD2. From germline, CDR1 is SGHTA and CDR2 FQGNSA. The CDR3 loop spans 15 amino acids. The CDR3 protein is CASSTTSGGRNSQYF. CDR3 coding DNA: TGTGCCAGCAGCACTACTAGCGGAGGGCGGAACAGTCAGTACTTC.

CDR3 residues: CASSLLSSYNEQFF. The CDR3 DNA is TGTGCCAGCAGCTTACTAAGCTCCTACAATGAGCAGTTCTTC. The chain has TRBV6-1 and TRBJ2-1, with no clear D. V was clipped by 6 bases and J by 0 bases, with 9 bases between them. Per germline, CDR1 MNHNS and CDR2 SASEGT. CDR3 length: 14 residues.

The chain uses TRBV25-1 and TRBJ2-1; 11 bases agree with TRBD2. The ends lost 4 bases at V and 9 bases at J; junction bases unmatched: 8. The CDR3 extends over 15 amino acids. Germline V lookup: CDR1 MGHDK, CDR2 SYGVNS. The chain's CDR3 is CASSVLAGEGLEQFF. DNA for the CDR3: TGTGCCAGCAGTGTACTAGCGGGGGAGGGACTTGAGCAGTTCTTC.

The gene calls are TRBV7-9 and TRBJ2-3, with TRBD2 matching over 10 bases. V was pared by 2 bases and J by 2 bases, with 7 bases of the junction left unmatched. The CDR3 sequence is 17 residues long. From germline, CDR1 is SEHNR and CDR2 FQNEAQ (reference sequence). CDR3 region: CASSLRDGLADTDTQYF. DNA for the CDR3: TGTGCCAGCAGCTTACGAGACGGACTAGCGGACACAGATACGCAGTATTTT.

For the CDR3, the DNA is TGTGCCAGTAGTAAACCCCCGATGTTCGGTGAGCAGTTCTTC. Amino acid sequence: CASSKPPMFGEQFF. The gene calls are TRBV19 and TRBJ2-1, with D unclear. Trimming cost V 4 bases and J 9 bases, with 16 bases left between them. The germline gives CDR1 LNHDA, CDR2 SQIVND (reference sequence). The CDR3 is 14 amino acids. The full variable domain, rest sourced from reference TRBV19 and TRBJ2-1, is DGGITQSPKYLFRKEGQNVTLSCEQNLNHDAMYWYRQDPGQGLRLIYYSQIVNDFQKGDIAEGYSVSREKKESFPLTVTSAQKNPTAFYLCASSKPPMFGEQFFGPGTRLTVL.

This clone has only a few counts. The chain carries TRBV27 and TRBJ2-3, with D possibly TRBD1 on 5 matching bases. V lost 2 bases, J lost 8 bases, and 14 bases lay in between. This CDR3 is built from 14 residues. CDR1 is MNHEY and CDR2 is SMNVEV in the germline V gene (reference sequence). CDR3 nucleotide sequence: TGTGCCAGCAGTTTAGGTAGGGCCCAGGGTACGCAGTATTTT. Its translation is CASSLGRAQGTQYF.

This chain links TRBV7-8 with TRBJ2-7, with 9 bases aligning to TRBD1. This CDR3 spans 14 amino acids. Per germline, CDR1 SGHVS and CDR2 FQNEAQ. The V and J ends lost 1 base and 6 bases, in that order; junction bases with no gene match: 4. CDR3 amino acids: CASSLVGTGIEQYF. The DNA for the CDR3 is TGTGCCAGCAGCTTAGTTGGGACAGGGATCGAGCAGTACTTC. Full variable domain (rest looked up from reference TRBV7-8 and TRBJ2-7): GAGVSQSPRYKVAKRGQDVALRCDPISGHVSLFWYQQALGQGPEFLTYFQNEAQLDKSGLPSDRFFAERPEGSVSTLKIQRTQQEDSAVYLCASSLVGTGIEQYFGPGTRLTVT.

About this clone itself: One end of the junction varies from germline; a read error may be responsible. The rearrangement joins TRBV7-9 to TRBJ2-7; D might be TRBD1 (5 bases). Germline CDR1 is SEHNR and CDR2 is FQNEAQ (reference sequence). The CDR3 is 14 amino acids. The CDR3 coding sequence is TGTTCCAGCAGCTTAGTCCCAGGGAACTACGAGCAGTACTTC. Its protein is CSSSLVPGNYEQYF.

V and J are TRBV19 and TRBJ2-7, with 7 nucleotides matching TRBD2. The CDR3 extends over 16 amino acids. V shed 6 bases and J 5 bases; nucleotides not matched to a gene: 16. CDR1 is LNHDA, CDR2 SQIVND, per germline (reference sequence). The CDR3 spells CASSSLGGLVDNEQYF. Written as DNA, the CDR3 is TGTGCCAGTAGCTCCCTTGGTGGACTAGTTGATAACGAGCAGTACTTC.

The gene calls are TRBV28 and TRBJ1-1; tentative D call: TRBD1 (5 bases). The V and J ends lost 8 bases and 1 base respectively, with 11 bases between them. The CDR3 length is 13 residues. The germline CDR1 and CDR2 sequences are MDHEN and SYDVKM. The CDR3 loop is CASRTTGNTEAFF. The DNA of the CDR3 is TGTGCCAGCCGCACTACAGGGAACACTGAAGCTTTCTTT.

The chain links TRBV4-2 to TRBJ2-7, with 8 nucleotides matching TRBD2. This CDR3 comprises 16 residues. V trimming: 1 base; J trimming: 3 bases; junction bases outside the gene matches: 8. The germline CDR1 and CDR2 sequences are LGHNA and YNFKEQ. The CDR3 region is CASSQGPGLDIYEQYF. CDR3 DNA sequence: TGTGCCAGCAGCCAAGGGCCGGGACTAGACATCTACGAGCAGTACTTC.